These T cell receptor beta chains were read from a single sample in a study of beta chain features in type 1 diabetes. Clones were read by immunoSEQ multiplex PCR, and TCRdb kept only the in-frame ones, dropping some. The profile covers a few hundred thousand clones, with 14% appearing a single time and about 0.034% taken by the ten largest. Sequenced input: naive CD4+ T cells from blood. These TCRs come from a man aged 30 to 45 in good health. Both conserved end residues are part of each CDR3. The order of the fields is CDR3 DNA, CDR3 protein, J gene, D gene, V gene, clone size. A D gene is named only where the DNA matches it firmly. The size entry is marked missing in some rows and otherwise reads once, few, many or a size class.

CDR3 DNA: TGTGCCTGGACCCCAGGTGGGGGAAACACTGAAGCTTTCTTT; CDR3 protein: CAWTPGGGNTEAFF; J gene: TRBJ1-1; D gene: NA; V gene: TRBV30; clone size: NA
CDR3 DNA: TGCAGCGTTGAAAGAGAAGGGCCCGGCACTGAAGCTTTCTTT; CDR3 protein: CSVEREGPGTEAFF; J gene: TRBJ1-1; D gene: NA; V gene: TRBV29-1; clone size: NA
CDR3 DNA: TGTGCCATCAGCTCGACAGGGGCGAACATTCAGTACTTC; CDR3 protein: CAISSTGANIQYF; J gene: TRBJ2-4; D gene: TRBD1; V gene: TRBV10-3; clone size: many
CDR3 DNA: TGTGCCACCAGCAGGGACAGGGCGGGGAAGACCCAGTACTTC; CDR3 protein: CATSRDRAGKTQYF; J gene: TRBJ2-5; D gene: TRBD1; V gene: TRBV15; clone size: NA
CDR3 DNA: TGTGCCAGCAGCCCAGTCAGGCGCTACAATGAGCAGTTCTTC; CDR3 protein: CASSPVRRYNEQFF; J gene: TRBJ2-1; D gene: NA; V gene: TRBV5-6; clone size: NA
CDR3 DNA: TGTGCCGCCCGGCGGGGGGGTCAAGATGAGCAGTTCTTC; CDR3 protein: CAARRGGQDEQFF; J gene: TRBJ2-1; D gene: TRBD2; V gene: TRBV6-5; clone size: few
CDR3 DNA: TGCAGCGTTCGGGAAACAGGGGGGATGTTGGACGAGCAGTACTTC; CDR3 protein: CSVRETGGMLDEQYF; J gene: TRBJ2-7; D gene: TRBD1; V gene: TRBV29-1; clone size: few
CDR3 DNA: TGTGCCAGCAGCCCAGGACCCCTTAGACAGGGGGCGGAGGATACGCAGTATTTT; CDR3 protein: CASSPGPLRQGAEDTQYF; J gene: TRBJ2-3; D gene: TRBD1; V gene: TRBV9; clone size: NA
CDR3 DNA: TGCAGCGTTCGGACAGCCAATCAGCCCCAGCATTTT; CDR3 protein: CSVRTANQPQHF; J gene: TRBJ1-5; D gene: NA; V gene: TRBV29-1; clone size: NA
CDR3 DNA: TGCAGCGCTGGTGGTGCGGGGGCGGGGTTCTTT; CDR3 protein: CSAGGAGAGFF; J gene: TRBJ1-1; D gene: NA; V gene: TRBV29-1; clone size: few
CDR3 DNA: TGCGCCAGCAGCCACCTCCGGGACAGGAGCTCCTACAATGAGCAGTTCTTC; CDR3 protein: CASSHLRDRSSYNEQFF; J gene: TRBJ2-1; D gene: TRBD1; V gene: TRBV4-3; clone size: few
CDR3 DNA: TGTGCCAGCTCACCAACCACACCTCGGACTAGCGTAAATGAGCAGTTCTTC; CDR3 protein: CASSPTTPRTSVNEQFF; J gene: TRBJ2-1; D gene: TRBD2; V gene: TRBV18; clone size: NA
CDR3 DNA: TGTGCCAACCCCAGCTACGAGCAGTACTTC; CDR3 protein: CANPSYEQYF; J gene: TRBJ2-7; D gene: NA; V gene: TRBV28; clone size: few
CDR3 DNA: TGCAGCGTACTGGGACCAACCCTAGGGGAGCTGTTTTTT; CDR3 protein: CSVLGPTLGELFF; J gene: TRBJ2-2; D gene: NA; V gene: TRBV29-1; clone size: few
CDR3 DNA: TGTGCCAGCAGCGTAGCGAGCAGGCAAAGCACAGATACGCAGTATTTT; CDR3 protein: CASSVASRQSTDTQYF; J gene: TRBJ2-3; D gene: NA; V gene: TRBV9; clone size: few
CDR3 DNA: TGTGCCAGCAGCTTGGGACGGAACACTGAAGCTTTCTTT; CDR3 protein: CASSLGRNTEAFF; J gene: TRBJ1-1; D gene: NA; V gene: TRBV7-3; clone size: NA
CDR3 DNA: TGTGCCAGCAGTTTTACAGGGGGGAGCTCCTACAATGAGCAGTTCTTC; CDR3 protein: CASSFTGGSSYNEQFF; J gene: TRBJ2-1; D gene: TRBD1; V gene: TRBV25-1; clone size: NA
CDR3 DNA: TGTGCCAGCAGTGAGGAATACTGGTACGAGCAGTACTTC; CDR3 protein: CASSEEYWYEQYF; J gene: TRBJ2-7; D gene: NA; V gene: TRBV6-1; clone size: NA
CDR3 DNA: TGTGCCAGTAGTATCCAGGGGGCGCTCAATGAGCAGTTCTTC; CDR3 protein: CASSIQGALNEQFF; J gene: TRBJ2-1; D gene: TRBD1; V gene: TRBV19; clone size: few
CDR3 DNA: TGTGCCAGCAGCCCCGTAACTTGGGGACAGGTCGGATCCTACGAGCAGTACTTC; CDR3 protein: CASSPVTWGQVGSYEQYF; J gene: TRBJ2-7; D gene: TRBD1; V gene: TRBV14; clone size: NA
CDR3 DNA: TGTGCCAGCAGTATCGACACCTCCGGGGATACGCAGTATTTT; CDR3 protein: CASSIDTSGDTQYF; J gene: TRBJ2-3; D gene: NA; V gene: TRBV6-5; clone size: NA
CDR3 DNA: TGTGCCAGCGGCGAGACCCAGTACTTC; CDR3 protein: CASGETQYF; J gene: TRBJ2-5; D gene: NA; V gene: TRBV25-1; clone size: NA
CDR3 DNA: TGCAGTGCTAGTTTGAACACTGAAGCTTTCTTT; CDR3 protein: CSASLNTEAFF; J gene: TRBJ1-1; D gene: NA; V gene: TRBV20-1; clone size: few
CDR3 DNA: TGTGCCAGCAGCGGCGGGGGGCCCCCCCGGGAGACCCAGTACTTC; CDR3 protein: CASSGGGPPRETQYF; J gene: TRBJ2-5; D gene: TRBD2; V gene: TRBV9; clone size: NA
CDR3 DNA: TGTGCCAGCAGCCCCCAACCTAGCGGGGGGCTCCTGAGGAATGAGCAGTTCTTC; CDR3 protein: CASSPQPSGGLLRNEQFF; J gene: TRBJ2-1; D gene: TRBD2; V gene: TRBV7-2; clone size: few
CDR3 DNA: TGTGCCAGCAGCTTAGGAAAGGGTAGGAGCGAGCAGTACTTC; CDR3 protein: CASSLGKGRSEQYF; J gene: TRBJ2-7; D gene: NA; V gene: TRBV7-8; clone size: NA
CDR3 DNA: TGTGCCAGCAGACAATCGGAGACCCAGTACTTC; CDR3 protein: CASRQSETQYF; J gene: TRBJ2-5; D gene: NA; V gene: TRBV7-2; clone size: few
CDR3 DNA: TGTGCCTGGAGTGTTTCTACCGATCAGCCCCAGCATTTT; CDR3 protein: CAWSVSTDQPQHF; J gene: TRBJ1-5; D gene: NA; V gene: TRBV30; clone size: NA
CDR3 DNA: TGTGCCAGCAGCTCTGTAGCGGGGGGGCCAGAGGAGCAGTTCTTC; CDR3 protein: CASSSVAGGPEEQFF; J gene: TRBJ2-1; D gene: TRBD2; V gene: TRBV5-4; clone size: few
CDR3 DNA: TGTGCCAGCAGCGTAGGTCTCGGACAGGGGACGGATGGCTACACCTTC; CDR3 protein: CASSVGLGQGTDGYTF; J gene: TRBJ1-2; D gene: TRBD1; V gene: TRBV9; clone size: NA
CDR3 DNA: TGTGCCTCAATCCCGGGACCTCACTATGGCTACACCTTC; CDR3 protein: CASIPGPHYGYTF; J gene: TRBJ1-2; D gene: NA; V gene: TRBV30; clone size: once